The 7 T cell receptor beta chains in this list originate from one sample, sequenced in a study of Graves' ophthalmopathy and Graves' hyperthyroidism. From RNA, the CDR3 regions of TCR beta chains were amplified and sequenced. Investigators did first-round RT-PCR with HTBI primers, then second-round multiplex PCR. TCRdb redid the calling of the multiplex PCR reads with MiXCR, one entry per CDR3 protein. The sample shows around 1.1 million distinct CDR3 sequences, roughly 35% of them seen only once. Specimen: peripheral blood or thyroid tissue (not recorded which). The receptors were gathered from an adult man with Graves' hyperthyroidism.

This clonotype was seen a handful of times. The gene calls are TRBV2 and TRBJ2-6, with D unresolved. The germline V and J ends were trimmed by 5 bases and 0 bases, with 11 bases remaining between them. This CDR3 has 16 amino acids. The germline CDR1 and CDR2 sequences are SNHLY and FYNNEI. In DNA form, the CDR3 reads TGTGCCAGCAGTTTACTTGGCGTCTCTGGGGCCAACGTCCTGACTTTC. Its protein is CASSLLGVSGANVLTF.

A single count supports this clonotype. The chain couples TRBV24-1 to TRBJ2-5; D is unresolved. Deletions cut 10 bases from V and 7 bases from J, with 15 bases between. This CDR3 is built from 12 residues. Germline-derived CDR1 and CDR2 are KGHDR and SFDVKD. The CDR3 coding sequence is TGTGCCACGGGAACCGAACCAGGGACCCAGTACTTC. Translating gives CATGTEPGTQYF.

A few counts support this clonotype. The chain recombines TRBV5-1 with TRBJ1-1, with D perhaps matching TRBD1 (5 bases). Germline V gene data show CDR1 as SGHRS and CDR2 as YFSETQ. The CDR3 has 18 residues. Trimming shortened V by 2 bases and J by 0 bases, and 20 bases separated the two germline ends. The CDR3: CASSFREYWGRVNTEAFF. The CDR3 DNA is TGCGCCAGCAGCTTTCGGGAGTACTGGGGCAGGGTGAACACTGAAGCTTTCTTT.

Remarks on this clonotype: This sequence may be a read error, since a much larger clone differs from it by one base. The chain employs TRBV11-2 and TRBJ2-2; D not certain. V was trimmed by 0 bases and J by 0 bases, leaving 5 bases between them. The CDR3 has 15 amino acids. Germline-derived CDR1 and CDR2 are SGHAT and FQNNGV. CDR3 sequence: CASSLEVANTGELFF. The CDR3 coding sequence is TGTGCCAGCAGCTTAGAGGTCGCGAACACCGGGGAGCTGTTTTTT.

This sequence joins TRBV11-2 and TRBJ2-3; D uncertain. V was pared by 1 base and J by 1 base, with 6 bases between. This CDR3 comprises 14 residues. The germline gives CDR1 SGHAT, CDR2 FQNNGV. The CDR3: CASSLALGTDTQYF. In DNA, the CDR3 is TGTGCCAGCAGCTTAGCCTTGGGCACAGATACGCAGTATTTT.

The genes are TRBV11-1 and TRBJ2-7; 9 bases agree with TRBD2. Germline V gene data show CDR1 as SGHAT and CDR2 as FQDESV (reference sequence). The V segment lost 8 bases and the J segment 4 bases; nucleotides outside the gene matches: 12. This CDR3 region has 15 residues. CDR3 nucleotides: TGTGCCAGCGTTCCTAGCGGGAATTCGGGGTACGAGCAGTACTTC. Translation gives CASVPSGNSGYEQYF.

This clonotype has ten or more counts. This chain links TRBV29-1 with TRBJ1-1; no definite D call. The germline V and J ends were trimmed by 7 bases and 1 base, with 16 bases remaining between them. The CDR3 runs to 14 residues. Germline CDR1 SQVTM, CDR2 ANQGSEA. DNA of the CDR3: TGCAGCGCCCTCGCGGGTAACGGGAACACTGAAGCTTTCTTT. Translating gives CSALAGNGNTEAFF.